This TCR beta chain was captured by sequencing in a study of early T cells in non-severe SARS-CoV-2 infection. This clonotype was seen a handful of times. The germline CDR1 and CDR2 sequences are MNHEY and SVGAGI. V lost 4 bases and J lost 11; bases outside the gene matches: 17. CDR3 length: 16 residues. Individual cDNA molecules received unique molecular identifiers during library preparation. TCRdb re-called the 5' RACE reads through MiXCR, storing one row per CDR3 protein. Here the sample spans some 46,000 distinct CDR3 sequences, around 6.3% being singletons. The V and J genes are TRBV6-5 and TRBJ2-7, with 10 bases lining up with TRBD1. The input for sequencing was whole blood, taken at baseline. This receptor was identified in an adult who was a healthcare worker with PCR-confirmed SARS-CoV-2 infection or an uninfected control (not recorded which). The CDR3 here is CASSSPQDRGFQLEYF. The CDR3 DNA is TGTGCCAGCAGTTCCCCTCAGGACAGGGGGTTCCAATTGGAGTACTTC.